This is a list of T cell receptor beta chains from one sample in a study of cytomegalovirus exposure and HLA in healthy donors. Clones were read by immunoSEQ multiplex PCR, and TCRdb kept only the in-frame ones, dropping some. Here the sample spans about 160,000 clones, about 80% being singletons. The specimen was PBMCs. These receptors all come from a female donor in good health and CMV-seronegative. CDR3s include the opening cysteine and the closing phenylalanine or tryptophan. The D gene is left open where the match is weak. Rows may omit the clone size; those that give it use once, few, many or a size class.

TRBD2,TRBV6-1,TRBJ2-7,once,CASITSGGTYEQYF,TGTGCCAGCATAACTAGCGGGGGGACCTACGAGCAGTACTTC
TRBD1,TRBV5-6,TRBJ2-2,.,CASSLGQGVTGELFF,TGTGCCAGCAGCTTGGGGCAGGGGGTCACCGGGGAGCTGTTTTTT
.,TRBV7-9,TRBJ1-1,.,CASSRRTEAFF,TGTGCCAGCAGCCGTCGCACTGAAGCTTTCTTT
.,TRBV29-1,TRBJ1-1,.,CSALRGLNTEAFF,TGCAGCGCCCTCCGGGGTTTGAACACTGAAGCTTTCTTT
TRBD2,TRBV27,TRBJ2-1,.,CASSLSGRYNEQFF,TGTGCCAGCAGTCTTAGCGGGAGGTACAATGAGCAGTTCTTC
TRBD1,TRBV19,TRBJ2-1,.,CASSILWTGGNEQFF,TGTGCCAGTAGTATACTATGGACAGGGGGGAATGAGCAGTTCTTC
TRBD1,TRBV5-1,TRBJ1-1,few,CASSLSGGSNTEAFF,TGCGCCAGCAGCTTGTCAGGGGGCTCGAACACTGAAGCTTTCTTT
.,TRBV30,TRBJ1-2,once,CARNVGGADGYTF,TGTGCCCGGAACGTAGGGGGGGCTGATGGCTACACCTTC
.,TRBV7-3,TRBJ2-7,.,CASSLSRPGSTADEQYF,TGTGCCAGCAGCTTGTCACGGCCCGGGTCCACAGCGGACGAGCAGTACTTC
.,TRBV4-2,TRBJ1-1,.,CASSQVPTENTEAFF,TGTGCCAGCAGCCAAGTCCCTACAGAGAACACTGAAGCTTTCTTT
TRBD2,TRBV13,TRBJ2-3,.,CASTEAGGVTDTQYF,TGTGCCAGCACGGAAGCGGGAGGGGTAACAGATACGCAGTATTTT
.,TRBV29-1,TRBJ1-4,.,CSVSGADEKLFF,TGCAGCGTTTCAGGGGCTGATGAAAAACTGTTTTTT
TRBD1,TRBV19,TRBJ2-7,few,CASSIPSGTGEQYF,TGTGCCAGTAGTATTCCGTCCGGGACAGGTGAACAGTACTTC
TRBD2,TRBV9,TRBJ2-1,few,CASSAKGGLADLSSYNEQFF,TGTGCCAGCAGCGCGAAGGGGGGACTAGCGGACTTGAGCTCCTACAATGAGCAGTTCTTC
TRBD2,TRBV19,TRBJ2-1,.,CASRTSGRDNEQFF,TGTGCCAGCAGGACTAGCGGGAGGGACAATGAGCAGTTCTTC
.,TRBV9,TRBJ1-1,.,CASSDRENTEAFF,TGTGCCAGCAGCGACAGGGAGAACACTGAAGCTTTCTTT
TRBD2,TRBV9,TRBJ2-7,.,CASSVVGGLENREQYF,TGTGCCAGCAGCGTAGTTGGAGGACTAGAGAATCGCGAGCAGTACTTC
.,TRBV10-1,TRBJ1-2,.,CASSPGPVGYGYTF,TGCGCCAGCAGCCCCGGTCCCGTCGGGTATGGCTACACCTTC
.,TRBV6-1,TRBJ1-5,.,CASTAVWGNQPQHF,TGTGCCAGCACCGCGGTGTGGGGCAATCAGCCCCAGCATTTT
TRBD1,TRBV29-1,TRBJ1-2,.,CSVRGQGNYGYTF,TGCAGCGTTAGGGGACAGGGGAACTATGGCTACACCTTC
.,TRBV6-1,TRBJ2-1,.,CASRARAASDNEQFF,TGTGCCAGCAGGGCCAGGGCGGCTAGTGACAATGAGCAGTTCTTC
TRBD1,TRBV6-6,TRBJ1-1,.,CASSWDSRTEAFF,TGTGCCAGCAGTTGGGACAGCCGAACTGAAGCTTTCTTT
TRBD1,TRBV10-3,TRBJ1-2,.,CAIGDRAGRGYTF,TGTGCCATCGGGGACAGGGCGGGCCGTGGCTACACCTTC
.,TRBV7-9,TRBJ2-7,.,CASSSSLAYEQYF,TGTGCCAGCAGCTCCTCCCTCGCCTACGAGCAGTACTTC
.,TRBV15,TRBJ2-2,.,CATSSREDLHTGELFF,TGTGCCACCAGCAGCCGGGAAGACCTGCACACCGGGGAGCTGTTTTTT
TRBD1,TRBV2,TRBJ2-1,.,CASSRRQGAHEQFF,TGTGCCAGCAGCCGGCGACAGGGGGCCCACGAGCAGTTCTTC
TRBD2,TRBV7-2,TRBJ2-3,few,CASSLNSGGHRTDTQYF,TGTGCCAGCAGCTTAAACAGCGGGGGGCACCGCACAGATACGCAGTATTTT
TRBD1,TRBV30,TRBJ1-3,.,CAWSRGTGGFGVSGNTIYF,TGTGCCTGGAGTCGAGGGACAGGGGGTTTCGGGGTCTCTGGAAACACCATATATTTT
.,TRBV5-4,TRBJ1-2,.,CASGPLSRGGYGYTF,TGTGCCAGCGGACCCCTCTCGAGAGGGGGCTATGGCTACACCTTC
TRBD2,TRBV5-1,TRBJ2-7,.,CASSLPGPGLAGGWSYEQYF,TGCGCCAGCAGCTTGCCGGGTCCGGGACTAGCGGGAGGGTGGTCCTACGAGCAGTACTTC
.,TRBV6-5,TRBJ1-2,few,CAVKEDNYGYTF,TGTGCCGTAAAGGAGGATAACTATGGCTACACCTTC
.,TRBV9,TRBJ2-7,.,CASSVDRGSLYEQYF,TGTGCCAGCAGCGTAGACCGGGGAAGTCTCTACGAGCAGTACTTC
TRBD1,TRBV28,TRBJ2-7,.,CASRQTGDPYEQYF,TGTGCCAGCAGACAGACAGGGGATCCCTACGAGCAGTACTTC
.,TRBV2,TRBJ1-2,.,CASSEAGQPGGYGYTF,TGTGCCAGCAGTGAAGCGGGGCAGCCGGGGGGCTATGGCTACACCTTC
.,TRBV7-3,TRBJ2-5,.,CASSLGGSMETQYF,TGTGCCAGCAGCTTAGGAGGTAGCATGGAGACCCAGTACTTC
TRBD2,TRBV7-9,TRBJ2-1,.,CASINPGLAGVNEQFF,TGTGCCAGCATCAACCCGGGACTAGCGGGGGTAAATGAGCAGTTCTTC
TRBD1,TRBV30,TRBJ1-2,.,CAWTLQGGGYTF,TGTGCCTGGACCCTACAGGGGGGAGGCTACACCTTC
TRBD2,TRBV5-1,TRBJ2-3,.,CASSLKGGGPTDTQYF,TGCGCCAGCAGCTTGAAGGGCGGGGGGCCCACAGATACGCAGTATTTT
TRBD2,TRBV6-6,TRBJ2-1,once,CASGLLAGLPNEQFF,TGTGCCAGCGGATTACTAGCGGGGTTACCCAATGAGCAGTTCTTC
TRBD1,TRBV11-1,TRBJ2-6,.,CASSLAGTGGSNVLTF,TGTGCCAGCAGCTTAGCGGGGACAGGGGGCTCCAACGTCCTGACTTTC
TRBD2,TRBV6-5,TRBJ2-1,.,CASSYEGGGFNEQFF,TGTGCCAGCAGTTACGAAGGCGGGGGGTTCAATGAGCAGTTCTTC
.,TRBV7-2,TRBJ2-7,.,CASSPWRGSNYEQYF,TGTGCCAGCAGCCCCTGGCGCGGCAGTAACTACGAGCAGTACTTC
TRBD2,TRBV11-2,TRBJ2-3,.,CASSLDRGGTRVTDTQYF,TGTGCCAGCAGCTTAGATCGGGGGGGGACTAGGGTGACAGATACGCAGTATTTT
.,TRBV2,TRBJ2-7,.,CASSGHSYEQYF,TGTGCCAGCAGTGGACACTCCTACGAGCAGTACTTC
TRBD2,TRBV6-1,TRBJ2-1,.,CASSEGPLVRGSTYNEQFF,TGTGCCAGCAGTGAAGGGCCCCTGGTTCGCGGGAGCACCTACAATGAGCAGTTCTTC